Presented here are 29 T cell receptor beta chains from one specimen sequenced in a study of T cells in Graves' hyperthyroidism and ophthalmopathy. RNA transcripts yielded amplified TCR beta CDR3 regions. The TCR CDR3 was amplified in a first-round RT-PCR using the HTBI primer set. In TCRdb, the multiplex PCR reads were re-called with MiXCR into one record per CDR3 protein. The sample consists of about 400,000 distinct CDR3 sequences, 14% to 15% of them appearing once. Sequencing was performed on blood. These receptors all stem from a man aged 18 to 35 with Graves' ophthalmopathy.

The genes are TRBV7-6 and TRBJ2-5, with 7 bases that match TRBD2. The CDR3 runs 14 residues. The V and J ends lost 3 bases and 5 bases, in that order; junction bases with no gene match: 6. Germline V gives CDR1 SGHVS, CDR2 FNYEAQ. DNA of the CDR3: TGTGCCAGCAGCTTCCAGGGACTACTCGAGACCCAGTACTTC. As protein: CASSFQGLLETQYF. Based on the CDR3 plus reference TRBV7-6 and TRBJ2-5, the full variable domain is GAGVSQSPRYKVTKRGQDVALRCDPISGHVSLYWYRQALGQGPEFLTYFNYEAQQDKSGLPNDRFSAERPEGSISTLTIQRTEQRDSAMYRCASSFQGLLETQYFGPGTRLLVL.

At least ten counts were recorded for this clonotype. V usage is TRBV6-6 and J usage is TRBJ2-7, with 8 bases lining up with TRBD2. The CDR3 loop spans 15 amino acids. Trimming took 2 bases from V and 6 from J; bases not matched to a gene: 9. CDR1 and CDR2 (germline): MNHNY, SVGAGI (reference sequence). Written as DNA, the CDR3 is TGTGCCAGCAGTTACGCCCCAGCGGGAGCGGGCGAGCAGTACTTC. Its translation is CASSYAPAGAGEQYF.

V gene TRBV3-1 combines with J gene TRBJ2-7; D ambiguous. The germline V gene encodes CDR1 LGHDT and CDR2 YNNKEL (reference sequence). The germline V and J ends were trimmed by 0 bases and 2 bases, with 20 bases remaining between them. The CDR3 consists of 18 residues. CDR3 residues: CASSQDRSPLSIPYEQYF. Here the CDR3 DNA reads TGTGCCAGCAGCCAAGATCGGAGCCCACTTAGTATCCCCTACGAGCAGTACTTC.

The chain employs TRBV2 and TRBJ2-3; 14 bases align to TRBD2. The CDR3 sequence is 18 residues long. Germline V gene lookup returns CDR1 SNHLY and CDR2 FYNNEI. Trimming at V came to 2 bases and at J to 5 bases, leaving 9 bases not matched to a gene. Written as DNA, the CDR3 is TGTGCCAGCAGTGAAACAGCCGGGACTAGCGGGGGAGGAGATACGCAGTATTTT. Translating it yields CASSETAGTSGGGDTQYF.

This clonotype appeared many times. The chain uses TRBV7-9 and TRBJ1-2; no clear D. Germline V gives CDR1 SEHNR, CDR2 FQNEAQ (reference sequence). V was shortened by 5 bases and J by 6 bases, with 13 bases between the two germline ends. There are 13 residues in the CDR3. The CDR3 DNA reads TGTGCCAGCAGCGGGAACAGAGACCATGGCTACACCTTC. Translated, it gives CASSGNRDHGYTF.

For this clonotype: A read error is possible here, since a much larger clone lies one base away. The genes are TRBV20-1 and TRBJ2-7; D might be TRBD2 (6 bases). This CDR3 spans 12 amino acids. Germline CDR1 reads DFQATT; CDR2 reads SNEGSKA (reference sequence). The CDR3 DNA reads TGCAATGTTCGCGGGGAGTCCTACGAGCAGTACTTC. Translating it yields CNVRGESYEQYF.

The chain uses TRBV7-8 and TRBJ2-2; D may be TRBD2 (7 bases). The CDR3 is 14 amino acids. V was shortened by 3 bases and J by 6 bases, with 11 bases between the two germline ends. Germline V gives CDR1 SGHVS, CDR2 FQNEAQ. The CDR3 bases are TGTGCCAGCAGCTTCTGGGGGGGGCCCGGGGAGCTGTTTTTT. This gives the protein CASSFWGGPGELFF.

This clonotype was observed many times. This chain joins TRBV5-6 and TRBJ1-2, with D perhaps matching TRBD1 (6 bases). Trimming cost V 0 bases and J 1 base, with 13 bases left between them. The CDR3 runs 16 residues. Germline V gene data show CDR1 as SGHDT and CDR2 as YYEEEE. The CDR3 DNA is TGTGCCAGCAGCTTGGTACCGGACAGCTATAACTATGGCTACACCTTC. It encodes CASSLVPDSYNYGYTF.

J is TRBJ1-1 and V is TRBV12-3 or TRBV12-4; D may be TRBD1 (5 bases). CDR3 length equals 16 residues. Trimming left V 2 bases short and J 1 base short, with 14 bases between. The CDR3: CASSLTSRGKNTEAFF. For the CDR3, the DNA is TGTGCCAGCAGTTTAACCTCTCGGGGGAAGAACACTGAAGCTTTCTTT.

Points on this clonotype: With a much larger clone just one base away, this may be a read error. CDR3 sequence (DNA): TGTGCCAGCACCTTGATGGCAGAATATGGCAACACCTTC. Translating gives CASTLMAEYGNTF. The chain employs TRBV2 and TRBJ1-2; D uncertain. The CDR3 has 13 amino acids. Germline V gives CDR1 SNHLY, CDR2 FYNNEI.

The rearrangement uses TRBV18 and TRBJ2-2; 14 bases line up with TRBD2. Germline V gene data show CDR1 as KGHSH and CDR2 as LQKENI. The CDR3 consists of 17 residues. Trimming cost V 3 bases and J 2 bases; bases outside gene matches: 2. CDR3 DNA sequence: TGTGCCAGCTCACCGACTAGCGGGAGGGCCAACACCGGGGAGCTGTTTTTT. This encodes CASSPTSGRANTGELFF.

This clonotype was seen ten or more times. The CDR3 reads CASSRGPETQYF. The CDR3 DNA reads TGTGCCAGCAGTAGGGGTCCAGAGACCCAGTACTTC. This rearrangement joins TRBV6-1 to TRBJ2-5, with D possibly being TRBD1 (5 bases). V lost 5 bases, J lost 4 bases, and 8 bases lay in between. There are 12 residues in the CDR3. Germline V gene data show CDR1 as MNHNS and CDR2 as SASEGT.

The J gene is TRBJ2-1, the V gene TRBV20-1; D gene uncertain. Germline V gene sequence: CDR1 DFQATT, CDR2 SNEGSKA (reference sequence). Trimming removed 0 bases at V and 8 bases at J, with 14 bases between. The CDR3 spans 14 residues. CDR3 nucleotides: TGCAGTGCTAGAGATCTTAATACCCCCGATGAGCAGTTCTTC. Residues: CSARDLNTPDEQFF.

This clonotype occurred many times. V is TRBV2 and J is TRBJ1-2; TRBD1 matches at 7 bases. With 3 bases clipped from V and 4 bases from J, the junction kept 8 bases outside the gene matches. CDR1 is SNHLY, CDR2 FYNNEI, per germline. This CDR3 spans 15 amino acids. The CDR3 is CASSEGTVSPYGYTF. Written as DNA, the CDR3 is TGTGCCAGCAGTGAGGGGACAGTTAGTCCCTATGGCTACACCTTC.

The genes are TRBV2 and TRBJ1-3; TRBD1 aligns across 7 bases. With V trimmed by 9 bases and J by 3 bases, 5 bases remained unmatched. CDR1 and CDR2 from the germline V gene are SNHLY and FYNNEI. The CDR3 extends over 13 amino acids. CDR3 loop: CARRQGSGNTIYF. The DNA for the CDR3 is TGTGCCAGGAGACAGGGAAGTGGAAACACCATATATTTT.

The sample holds many counts of this clonotype. The chain carries TRBV28 and TRBJ1-5, with a weak D call TRBD1 (6 bases). Trimming left V 4 bases short and J 2 bases short, with 12 bases between. The V gene's germline CDR1 is MDHEN and CDR2 SYDVKM. This CDR3 contains 15 residues. CDR3: CASSSTGRGNQPQHF. The CDR3 DNA sequence: TGTGCCAGCAGTTCGACAGGCCGGGGCAATCAGCCCCAGCATTTT.

This chain connects TRBV18 to TRBJ1-3; no firm D call. The CDR3 runs to 14 residues. The V and J ends lost 3 bases and 8 bases respectively, with 14 bases between them. Germline CDR1 and CDR2: KGHSH and LQKENI. This CDR3 is CASSPSLGFYTIYF. DNA for the CDR3: TGTGCCAGCTCACCCTCATTAGGGTTCTACACCATATATTTT.

Ten or more counts support this clonotype. The chain carries TRBV5-1 and TRBJ2-1, with 10 positions matching TRBD2. Germline values: CDR1 SGHRS, CDR2 YFSETQ. With 0 bases clipped from V and 4 bases from J, the junction kept 1 base outside the gene matches. The CDR3 has 15 residues. CDR3 residues: CASSLASGGYNEQFF. The CDR3 DNA follows: TGCGCCAGCAGCTTGGCTAGCGGGGGTTACAATGAGCAGTTCTTC.

In this sample, this clonotype turned up many times. This chain links TRBV20-1 with TRBJ2-3; TRBD2 matches 14 bases. The V segment lost 5 bases and the J segment 0 bases; nucleotides outside the gene matches: 1. The CDR3 runs 15 residues. CDR1 DFQATT and CDR2 SNEGSKA come from the germline V gene (reference sequence). DNA of the CDR3: TGCAGTGCTGGACTAGCGGGGGGAAGCACAGATACGCAGTATTTT. This translates into CSAGLAGGSTDTQYF.

This clonotype appeared many times. This chain links TRBV11-2 with TRBJ1-2, with a possible D match to TRBD1 (5 bases). Between the trimmed V and J ends, which lost 5 bases and 2 bases, there was a span of 15 bases. The length of the CDR3 is 15 residues. Per the germline V gene, CDR1 is SGHAT and CDR2 is FQNNGV. CDR3 loop: CASSPGTELNYGYTF. The CDR3 DNA reads as TGTGCCAGCAGCCCAGGGACGGAGCTCAACTATGGCTACACCTTC.

The J gene is TRBJ2-1, the V gene TRBV6-2 or TRBV6-3; 11 bases align to TRBD2. CDR1 is MNHEY, CDR2 SVGEGT, per germline. CDR3 size: 16 residues. Unmatched junction bases numbered 8, after V lost 6 bases and J lost 4 bases. The CDR3 spells CASRTSGRSPYNEQFF. As DNA, the CDR3 is TGTGCCAGCAGAACTAGCGGGAGATCTCCATACAATGAGCAGTTCTTC.

This clonotype was seen many times. CDR3: CASSSGGRNEKLFF. DNA of the CDR3: TGTGCCAGCAGCTCGGGTGGGCGAAATGAAAAACTGTTTTTT. V usage is TRBV11-2 and J usage is TRBJ1-4; no clear D. This CDR3 contains 14 residues. Germline V gives CDR1 SGHAT, CDR2 FQNNGV. The ends were cut back, 4 bases at V and 5 bases at J, with 11 bases in the middle.

This clonotype has ten or more counts. The chain joins TRBV11-2 to TRBJ1-5, with unresolved D. Trimming pared 5 bases from V and 5 bases from J, leaving 10 bases between. The length of the CDR3 is 13 residues. Germline CDR1 SGHAT, CDR2 FQNNGV. CDR3 in DNA: TGTGCCAGCAGCCACACGTGGGATCAGCCCCAGCATTTT. Translating it yields CASSHTWDQPQHF.

A few counts support this clonotype. This chain uses TRBV5-1 with TRBJ1-2; 7 bases align to TRBD1. This CDR3 comprises 13 residues. V was clipped by 4 bases and J by 8 bases; unmatched bases: 8. Germline CDR1 SGHRS, CDR2 YFSETQ. This CDR3 reads CASSLDRVSGYTF. Written as DNA, the CDR3 is TGCGCCAGCAGCCTTGACAGGGTTAGCGGCTACACCTTC.

This rearrangement joins TRBV6-1 to TRBJ1-3, with D tentatively TRBD1 (6 bases). The CDR3 has 14 amino acids. Trimming shortened V by 8 bases and J by 3 bases, and 14 bases separated the two germline ends. Germline values: CDR1 MNHNS, CDR2 SASEGT. CDR3 loop: CASGETGYGNTIYF. CDR3 sequence (DNA): TGTGCCAGCGGGGAGACAGGTTATGGAAACACCATATATTTT.

The chain has TRBV7-9 and TRBJ2-5; no firm D call. V lost 0 bases and J lost 1, with 6 bases in between. The CDR3 spans 14 residues. CDR1 SEHNR and CDR2 FQNEAQ come from the germline V gene (reference sequence). In nucleotides, the CDR3 is TGTGCCAGCAGCTTAGCGAACAGCCAAGAGACCCAGTACTTC. Translation: CASSLANSQETQYF.

This clonotype was detected ten times or more. The V call is TRBV30, the J call TRBJ1-1, with D hard to call. Per germline, CDR1 GTSNPN and CDR2 SVGIG (reference sequence). V gave up 4 bases and J gave up 4 bases, with 7 bases separating them. The CDR3 has 11 residues. CDR3 amino acids: CAWTKVTEAFF. The CDR3 DNA sequence: TGTGCCTGGACTAAGGTCACTGAAGCTTTCTTT.

This chain uses TRBV18 with TRBJ1-2; 9 bases match TRBD1. Looked up from germline, CDR1 is KGHSH and CDR2 is LQKENI. CDR3 size: 14 residues. The ends lost 4 bases at V and 4 bases at J; junction bases unmatched: 4. CDR3 DNA: TGTGCCAGCTCACTAACAGGGGGCGCCTATGGCTACACCTTC. Translation: CASSLTGGAYGYTF.

Many counts were recorded for this clonotype. Relative to the germline gene, one junction end is altered; a read error may explain this. The V call is TRBV7-9, the J call TRBJ2-1, with unresolved D. The CDR3 length is 12 residues. Germline lookup yields CDR1 SEHNR and CDR2 FQNEAQ (reference sequence). CDR3: CAGSLTYNEQFF. CDR3 sequence (DNA): TGTGCCGGCAGCCTGACCTACAATGAGCAGTTCTTC.